These 4 T cell receptor beta chains originate from one sample sequenced in a study of OX40 agonist ivuxolimab in advanced cancers. TCRdb's table, derived via immunoSEQ multiplex PCR, lists solely in-frame clones and lacks some. Counted here are tens of thousands of clones, roughly 84% occurring once; the ten biggest clones make up less than 4%. Material: CD4+ or CD8+ T cells sorted from blood, obtained in a trial of the OX40 agonist ivuxolimab. The receptors here all came from an adult with an advanced solid tumor such as melanoma, head and neck, liver or kidney cancer.

The gene calls are TRBV5-1 and TRBJ2-7; D may be TRBD1 (6 bases). The V gene's germline CDR1 is SGHRS and CDR2 YFSETQ. The length of the CDR3 is 12 residues. V was pared by 4 bases and J by 5 bases, with 10 bases between. In DNA, the CDR3 is TGCGCCAGCAGCCACGACAGGCACGAGCAGTACTTC. Protein product: CASSHDRHEQYF.

The chain carries TRBV9 and TRBJ2-2; D ambiguous. This CDR3 has 14 residues. The germline CDR1 and CDR2 sequences are SGDLS and YYNGEE. Deletions cut 0 bases from V and 3 bases from J, with 6 bases between. The CDR3 region has the DNA TGTGCCAGCAGCGTAGCGGTCTACACCGGGGAGCTGTTTTTT. Translated: CASSVAVYTGELFF.

V usage is TRBV2 and J usage is TRBJ1-2; D remains ambiguous. Germline lookup yields CDR1 SNHLY and CDR2 FYNNEI. Trimming pared 9 bases from V and 4 bases from J, leaving 18 bases between. The CDR3 covers 14 residues. The DNA of the CDR3 is TGTGCCAGGGCCCCCGCCCCCCGGCGCTATGGCTACACCTTC. Amino acids: CARAPAPRRYGYTF.

J is TRBJ2-3 and V is TRBV9; possible D gene TRBD2, 6 bases. Germline values: CDR1 SGDLS, CDR2 YYNGEE. This CDR3 is built from 14 residues. Trimming removed 0 bases from V and 4 bases from J, with 9 bases in between. The CDR3 DNA is TGTGCCAGCAGCGTAGGCTTAGCGGCAGATACGCAGTATTTT. Encoded protein: CASSVGLAADTQYF.